This T cell receptor beta chain was captured in a study of graft-versus-host responses after intestinal transplantation. Looking at the study overall: Recipients got multivisceral, liver-intestinal, or isolated intestinal transplants. Every recipient underwent anti-thymocyte globulin induction, then tacrolimus and steroids for two to four years. Study conclusions and caveats: With peak circulating GvH clone levels came an association with early post-transplant HvG declines. Across patients carrying graft-donor T cell macrochimerism, allografts held high graft-versus-host to host-versus-graft clonal ratios.

Note on this clone: Its cognate antigen is unknown.

Germline CDR1 and CDR2: SGHVS and FNYEAQ. Trimming removed 5 bases from V and 5 bases from J; junction bases left unmatched: 11. CDR3 size: 15 residues. Using immunoSEQ multiplex PCR, the repertoire was profiled, and TCRdb retains in-frame clones only, with some absent. The sample shows more than 85,000 clones, about 92% of them seen only once. V gene TRBV7-6 combines with J gene TRBJ1-1; 7 bases are shared with TRBD1. This clonotype was obtained from a human donor who received an intestinal transplant. This specimen was unstimulated CD8+ T cells sorted from spleen or lymph node cells, taken before intestinal transplant. Here the CDR3 reads CASSRSTGWGTEAFF. CDR3 DNA sequence: TGTGCCAGCAGCCGTTCGACAGGGTGGGGGACTGAAGCTTTCTTT. Full variable domain (outside the CDR3, taken from reference TRBV7-6 and TRBJ1-1): GAGVSQSPRYKVTKRGQDVALRCDPISGHVSLYWYRQALGQGPEFLTYFNYEAQQDKSGLPNDRFSAERPEGSISTLTIQRTEQRDSAMYRCASSRSTGWGTEAFFGQGTRLTVV.